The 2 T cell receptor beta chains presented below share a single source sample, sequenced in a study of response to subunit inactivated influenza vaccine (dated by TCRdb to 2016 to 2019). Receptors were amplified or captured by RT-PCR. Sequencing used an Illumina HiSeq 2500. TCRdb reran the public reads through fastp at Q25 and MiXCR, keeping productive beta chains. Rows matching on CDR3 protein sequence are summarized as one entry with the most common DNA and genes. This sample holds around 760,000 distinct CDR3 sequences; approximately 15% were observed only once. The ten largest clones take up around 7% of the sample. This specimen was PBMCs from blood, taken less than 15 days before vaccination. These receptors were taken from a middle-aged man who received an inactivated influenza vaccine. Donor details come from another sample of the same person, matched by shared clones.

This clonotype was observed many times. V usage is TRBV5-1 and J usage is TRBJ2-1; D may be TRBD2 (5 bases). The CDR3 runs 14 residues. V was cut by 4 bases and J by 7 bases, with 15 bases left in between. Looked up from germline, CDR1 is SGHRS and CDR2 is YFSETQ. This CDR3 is CASSTGIDWNEQFF. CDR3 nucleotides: TGCGCCAGCAGCACCGGGATCGACTGGAATGAGCAGTTCTTC.

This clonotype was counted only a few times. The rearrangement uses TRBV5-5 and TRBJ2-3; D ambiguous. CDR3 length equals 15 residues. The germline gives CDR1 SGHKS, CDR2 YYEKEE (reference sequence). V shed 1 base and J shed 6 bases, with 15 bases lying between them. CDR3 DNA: TGTGCCAGCAGCTTGAGTTCTCTACTTGCGGATACGCAGTATTTT. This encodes CASSLSSLLADTQYF.